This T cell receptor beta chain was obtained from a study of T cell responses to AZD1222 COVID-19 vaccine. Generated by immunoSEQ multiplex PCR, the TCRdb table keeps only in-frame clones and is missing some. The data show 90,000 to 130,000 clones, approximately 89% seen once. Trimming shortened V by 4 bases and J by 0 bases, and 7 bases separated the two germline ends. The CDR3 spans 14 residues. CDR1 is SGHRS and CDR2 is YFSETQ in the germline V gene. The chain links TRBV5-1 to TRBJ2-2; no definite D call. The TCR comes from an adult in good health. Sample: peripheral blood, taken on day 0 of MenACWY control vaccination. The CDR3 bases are TGCGCCAGCAGCGTCCTGACGAACACCGGGGAGCTGTTTTTT. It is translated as CASSVLTNTGELFF.